A selection of T cell receptor beta chains follows, all from one sample in a study of CD4 T cells in relation to SARS-CoV-2 and coronaviruses. Data came from immunoSEQ multiplex PCR; TCRdb stores just in-frame clones and leaves some out. The sample gives about 37,000 clones, 82% of which show up once; 4.5% to 5% is in the top ten. Their target antigens are unknown. Sequencing used naive CD4+ T cells from PBMCs, cultured in vitro. These receptors were taken from an adult with COVID-19. CDR3s include the opening cysteine and the closing phenylalanine or tryptophan. The order of the fields is V gene, CDR3 length, CDR3 protein.

v_gene: TRBV5-1
len: 14
CDR3aa: CASSFGRAGGELFF

v_gene: TRBV11-3
len: 15
CDR3aa: CASSLGVLKGDTQYF

v_gene: TRBV19
len: 14
CDR3aa: CASRNTGENTEAFF

v_gene: TRBV6-5
len: 16
CDR3aa: CASSYGGPNEPETQYF

v_gene: TRBV11-2
len: 13
CDR3aa: CASIFRGPGGYTF

v_gene: TRBV6-5
len: 15
CDR3aa: CASSYRGSSTDTQYF

v_gene: TRBV5-1
len: 11
CDR3aa: CASSLTDTQYF

v_gene: TRBV7-2
len: 15
CDR3aa: CASRLGGLAGYEQYF

v_gene: TRBV3-1/TRBV3-2
len: 14
CDR3aa: CASSRQGASYEQYF

v_gene: TRBV28
len: 12
CDR3aa: CASSLPNSPLHF

v_gene: TRBV2
len: 14
CDR3aa: CASSERGAAYEQYF

v_gene: TRBV5-1
len: 19
CDR3aa: CASSFGDRVRAGRDNEQFF

v_gene: TRBV6-1
len: 14
CDR3aa: CASSEVWGTDTQYF

v_gene: TRBV5-4
len: 16
CDR3aa: CASSAGTSPSTDTQYF

v_gene: TRBV4-1
len: 16
CDR3aa: CASSLASSNLNTEAFF

v_gene: TRBV29-1
len: 14
CDR3aa: CSVERRGGDYGYTF

v_gene: TRBV2
len: 15
CDR3aa: CASNPLLGQGVEQYF

v_gene: TRBV3-1/TRBV3-2
len: 17
CDR3aa: CASSQESTGRGEDTQYF

v_gene: TRBV2
len: 14
CDR3aa: CASREYSSGNTIYF

v_gene: TRBV5-1
len: 14
CDR3aa: CASSLVGGQSEAFF

v_gene: TRBV7-3
len: 16
CDR3aa: CASSLIGGVGTDTQYF

v_gene: TRBV7-9
len: 18
CDR3aa: CASSLGQLGAPLSYEQYF

v_gene: TRBV4-3
len: 15
CDR3aa: CASSLGTGGYYEQYF